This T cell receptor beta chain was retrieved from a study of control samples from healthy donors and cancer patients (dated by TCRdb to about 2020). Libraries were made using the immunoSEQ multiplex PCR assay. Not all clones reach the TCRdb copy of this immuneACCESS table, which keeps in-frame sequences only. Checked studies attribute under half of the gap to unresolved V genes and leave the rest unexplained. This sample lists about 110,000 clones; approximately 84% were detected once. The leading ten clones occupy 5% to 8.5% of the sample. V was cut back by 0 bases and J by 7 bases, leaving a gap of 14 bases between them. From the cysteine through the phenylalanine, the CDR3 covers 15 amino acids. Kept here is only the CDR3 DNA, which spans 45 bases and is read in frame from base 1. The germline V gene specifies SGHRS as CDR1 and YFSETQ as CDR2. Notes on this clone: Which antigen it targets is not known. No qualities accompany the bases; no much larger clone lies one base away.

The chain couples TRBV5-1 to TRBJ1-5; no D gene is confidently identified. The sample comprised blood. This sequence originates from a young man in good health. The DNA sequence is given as TGCGCCAGCAGCTTGGGGCCCAGTGGCCTCCAGCCCCAGCATTTT. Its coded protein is CASSLGPSGLQPQHF.